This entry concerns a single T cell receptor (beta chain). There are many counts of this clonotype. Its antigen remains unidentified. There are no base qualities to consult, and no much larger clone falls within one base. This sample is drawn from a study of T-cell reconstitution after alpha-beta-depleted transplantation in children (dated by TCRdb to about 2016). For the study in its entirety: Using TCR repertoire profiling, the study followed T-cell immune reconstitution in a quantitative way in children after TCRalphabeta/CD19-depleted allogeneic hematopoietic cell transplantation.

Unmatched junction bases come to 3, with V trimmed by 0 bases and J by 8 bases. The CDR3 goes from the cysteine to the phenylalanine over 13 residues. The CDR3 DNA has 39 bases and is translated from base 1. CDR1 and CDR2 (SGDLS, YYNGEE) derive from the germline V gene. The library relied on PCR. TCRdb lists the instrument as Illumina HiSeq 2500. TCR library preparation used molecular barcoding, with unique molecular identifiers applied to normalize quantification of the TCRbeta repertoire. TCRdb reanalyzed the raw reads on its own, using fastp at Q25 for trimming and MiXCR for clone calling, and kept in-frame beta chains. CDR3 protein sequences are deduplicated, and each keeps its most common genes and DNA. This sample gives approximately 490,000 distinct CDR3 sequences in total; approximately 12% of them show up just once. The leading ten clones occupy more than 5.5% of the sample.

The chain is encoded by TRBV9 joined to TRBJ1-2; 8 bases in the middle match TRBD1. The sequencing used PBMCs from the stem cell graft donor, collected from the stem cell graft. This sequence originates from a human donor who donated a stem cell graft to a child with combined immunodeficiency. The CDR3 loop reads CASSVDRGDGYTF. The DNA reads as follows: TGTGCCAGCAGCGTAGACAGGGGGGACGGCTACACCTTC.